This TCR beta chain is drawn from a study of cytomegalovirus exposure and HLA in healthy donors. CDR1 and CDR2 from the germline V gene are SEHNR and FQNEAQ (reference sequence). The CDR3 contains 15 residues. V was clipped by 3 bases and J by 7 bases; unmatched bases: 10. Both 60 Vbeta primers and 13 Jbeta primers went into the PCR. The assay was immunoSEQ multiplex PCR, and TCRdb's table has in-frame clones only and misses some. Found here are 170,000 or so clones, about four fifths of them singletons; the top ten hold 4.5% to 5.5%. This chain joins TRBV7-9 and TRBJ2-7; 9 bases match TRBD2. Sequenced input: PBMCs. This sequence was found in a man aged 18 to 29 in good health and CMV-seronegative. CDR3 sequence: CASSLMAGGLQEQYF. The CDR3 region has the DNA TGTGCCAGCAGCTTGATGGCGGGAGGGCTGCAGGAGCAGTACTTC.